The 17 T cell receptor beta chains in this list originate from one sample, sequenced in a study of blood T cell repertoires in COVID-19. Assay: immunoSEQ multiplex PCR; the TCRdb copy retains only in-frame clones and omits some. The sample shows 50,000 to 60,000 clones, roughly 80% of them seen only once. The sequencing input was peripheral blood. These TCRs come from a human donor in a cohort sampled during active or convalescent COVID-19.

In its sample, this clone was seen a few times. The gene calls are TRBV19 and TRBJ1-5, with D maybe TRBD1 (6 bases). Trimming left V 5 bases short and J 1 base short, with 12 bases between. The germline V gene has CDR1 LNHDA and CDR2 SQIVND (reference sequence). CDR3 length: 15 residues. This CDR3 reads CASSRRQESNQPQHF. CDR3 DNA sequence: TGTGCCAGTAGTCGACGACAGGAGAGCAATCAGCCCCAGCATTTT.

This chain links TRBV10-3 with TRBJ1-6; 8 nucleotides align to TRBD1. There are 15 residues in the CDR3. CDR1 is ENHRY, CDR2 SYGVKD, per germline. The V segment lost 4 bases and the J segment 7 bases; nucleotides outside the gene matches: 6. The CDR3 reads CAISGQGAINSPLHF. The CDR3 DNA follows: TGTGCCATCAGTGGGCAGGGGGCGATCAATTCACCCCTCCACTTT.

This clone was recorded only once. The rearrangement joins TRBV18 to TRBJ2-3; D is possibly TRBD1 (6 bases). With 0 bases removed from V and 2 bases from J, the gap between germline ends came to 9 bases. CDR3 length equals 15 residues. Germline CDR1 is KGHSH and CDR2 is LQKENI. Written as DNA, the CDR3 is TGTGCCAGCTCACCACCCACAGGGTACACAGATACGCAGTATTTT. Encoded protein: CASSPPTGYTDTQYF.

The CDR3 loop reads CASSQGGSIMNTEAFF. The CDR3 region has the DNA TGTGCCAGCAGCCAAGGAGGGTCTATCATGAACACTGAAGCTTTCTTT. V and J are TRBV14 and TRBJ1-1; D uncertain. Per the germline V gene, CDR1 is SGHDN and CDR2 is FVKESK. The length of the CDR3 is 16 residues. With 1 base removed from V and 0 bases from J, the gap between germline ends came to 12 bases.

The chain has TRBV27 and TRBJ1-1; D remains unclear. The CDR3 loop spans 15 amino acids. Germline assignment: CDR1 MNHEY and CDR2 SMNVEV (reference sequence). The germline V and J ends were trimmed by 0 bases and 1 base, with 9 bases remaining between them. DNA of the CDR3: TGTGCCAGCAGTTTATCTGGACTATCGAACACTGAAGCTTTCTTT. It specifies CASSLSGLSNTEAFF.

The J gene is TRBJ1-2, the V gene TRBV4-2; 9 nucleotides match TRBD1. This CDR3 comprises 18 residues. CDR1 is LGHNA, CDR2 YNFKEQ, per germline. Trimming took 0 bases from V and 5 from J; bases not matched to a gene: 13. The CDR3 loop reads CASSQERDREEGRYGYTF. The DNA of the CDR3 is TGTGCCAGCAGCCAAGAGAGGGACAGGGAGGAAGGAAGGTATGGCTACACCTTC.

The chain links TRBV18 to TRBJ2-7, with D possibly matching TRBD1 (6 bases). The CDR3 consists of 13 residues. V was shortened by 6 bases and J by 6 bases, with 15 bases between the two germline ends. Germline CDR1 and CDR2: KGHSH and LQKENI. CDR3 residues: CASSRDGQREQYF. CDR3 bases: TGTGCCAGCTCGAGGGACGGACAGCGCGAGCAGTACTTC.

The J gene is TRBJ2-1, the V gene TRBV18; D remains unclear. This CDR3 region has 14 residues. Trimming removed 4 bases from V and 7 bases from J, with 14 bases in between. Germline CDR1 reads KGHSH; CDR2 reads LQKENI. Here the CDR3 DNA reads TGTGCCAGCTCACTTGTCCCCGGCAGGAATGAGCAGTTCTTC. Translated: CASSLVPGRNEQFF.

This clone qualifies as medium-sized. V is TRBV6-2 or TRBV6-3 and J is TRBJ2-5; 10 bases match TRBD2. Germline V gene lookup returns CDR1 MNHEY and CDR2 SVGEGT. CDR3 length equals 15 residues. V trimming: 2 bases; J trimming: 4 bases; junction bases outside the gene matches: 4. CDR3 region: CASSYPTSGVETQYF. Written as DNA, the CDR3 is TGTGCCAGCAGTTACCCTACTAGCGGGGTAGAGACCCAGTACTTC.

J is TRBJ1-3 and V is TRBV18; D not resolved. The CDR3 spans 17 residues. V lost 6 bases, J lost 1 base, and 19 bases lay in between. In germline, CDR1 is KGHSH, CDR2 LQKENI. The CDR3 here is CASSPASTRGSGNTIYF. The CDR3 region has the DNA TGTGCCAGCTCTCCCGCCTCCACGAGAGGATCTGGAAACACCATATATTTT.

The genes are TRBV11-1 and TRBJ2-1; TRBD1 is a possible D gene (6 bases). The CDR3 length is 13 residues. Germline assignment: CDR1 SGHAT and CDR2 FQDESV (reference sequence). V was shortened by 6 bases and J by 8 bases, with 14 bases between the two germline ends. CDR3 amino acids: CASRAGVVDEQFF. The CDR3, as DNA: TGTGCCAGCAGGGCAGGGGTCGTGGATGAGCAGTTCTTC.

This clone came up once. The chain carries TRBV27 and TRBJ2-1; 8 bases line up with TRBD1. The length of the CDR3 is 21 residues. In germline, CDR1 is MNHEY, CDR2 SMNVEV (reference sequence). J gave up 2 bases and V 6 bases, and 24 bases lay outside the gene matches. The CDR3 loop reads CASSPKLGTGDSYGAYNEQFF. The CDR3 region has the DNA TGTGCCAGCAGCCCTAAGCTCGGGACAGGTGATTCCTATGGCGCCTACAATGAGCAGTTCTTC.

This chain links TRBV4-3 with TRBJ1-1, with 7 bases lining up with TRBD1. J was trimmed by 5 bases and V by 4 bases; bases with no gene match: 19. The length of the CDR3 is 18 residues. Germline CDR1 is LGHNA and CDR2 is YSLEER. CDR3 loop: CASSPKLPGTAKTTEAFF. CDR3 DNA sequence: TGCGCCAGCAGCCCAAAACTACCTGGGACAGCTAAAACTACTGAAGCTTTCTTT.

J is TRBJ2-2 and V is TRBV24-1; D perhaps matches TRBD1 (6 bases). Germline V gene lookup returns CDR1 KGHDR and CDR2 SFDVKD. The V end was cut by 4 bases, the J end by 0 bases, with 14 bases between. CDR3 size: 17 residues. CDR3 nucleotide sequence: TGTGCCACCAGTGACCCTGGTAGGGGGACGAACACCGGGGAGCTGTTTTTT. Its translation: CATSDPGRGTNTGELFF.

CDR3 nucleotides: TGTGCCACCAGCGTCGGGGGAACGCCCGAGCAGTACTTC. Its translation is CATSVGGTPEQYF. The chain employs TRBV15 and TRBJ2-7; D is perhaps TRBD2 (6 bases). This CDR3 contains 13 residues. Germline V gene lookup returns CDR1 LNHNV and CDR2 YYDKDF (reference sequence). Deletions cut 5 bases from V and 6 bases from J, with 14 bases between.

The chain employs TRBV10-3 and TRBJ2-7, with TRBD2 matching over 13 bases. Trimming removed 7 bases from V and 0 bases from J; junction bases left unmatched: 3. The germline V gene has CDR1 ENHRY and CDR2 SYGVKD. This CDR3 comprises 15 residues. The CDR3 DNA reads TGTGCCATCACCGGACTAGCGGGGGCCTCCTACGAGCAGTACTTC. Its translation: CAITGLAGASYEQYF.

The chain links TRBV7-8 to TRBJ2-7; TRBD1 aligns across 7 bases. The V and J ends lost 1 base and 6 bases, in that order; junction bases with no gene match: 6. Germline V gene sequence: CDR1 SGHVS, CDR2 FQNEAQ. The CDR3 loop spans 14 amino acids. In nucleotides, the CDR3 is TGTGCCAGCAGCTTAGGAGAGGGGGCGCGCGAGCAGTACTTC. Amino acid sequence: CASSLGEGAREQYF. Full variable domain (missing parts from reference TRBV7-8 and TRBJ2-7): GAGVSQSPRYKVAKRGQDVALRCDPISGHVSLFWYQQALGQGPEFLTYFQNEAQLDKSGLPSDRFFAERPEGSVSTLKIQRTQQEDSAVYLCASSLGEGAREQYFGPGTRLTVT.